A single sample gave rise to the 8 T cell receptor beta chains below, sequenced in a study of blood T cell repertoires in COVID-19. Measured with immunoSEQ multiplex PCR; TCRdb has only the in-frame clones, and not every one. The sample comprises tens of thousands of clones, more than 80% of which are singletons, and roughly 30% rests with the top ten. The source material was peripheral blood. All receptors derive from a man in his fifties or sixties with active or convalescent COVID-19.

The chain recombines TRBV27 with TRBJ2-3; D possibly corresponds to TRBD1 (5 bases). Trimming took off 0 bases at V and 0 bases at J, with 10 bases between the two ends. The CDR3 loop spans 16 amino acids. Germline loops: CDR1 MNHEY, CDR2 SMNVEV (reference sequence). The CDR3 DNA is TGTGCCAGCAGTTTATCGGCAGGGCGGAGCACAGATACGCAGTATTTT. Amino acids: CASSLSAGRSTDTQYF.

The V call is TRBV18, the J call TRBJ2-5; 10 bases match TRBD1. J gave up 3 bases and V 2 bases, and 0 bases lay outside the gene matches. CDR1 is KGHSH, CDR2 LQKENI, per germline. The CDR3 covers 14 residues. The CDR3 DNA follows: TGTGCCAGCTCACCAGGGACAGGGGAAGAGACCCAGTACTTC. This sequence encodes CASSPGTGEETQYF.

This clone has a single count. DNA of the CDR3: TGTGCCACCAGTCCCGGGACAGGGTCCTACGAGCAGTACTTC. Encoded protein: CATSPGTGSYEQYF. The chain has TRBV24-1 and TRBJ2-7, with TRBD1 matching over 9 bases. J was trimmed by 1 base and V by 6 bases; bases with no gene match: 3. There are 14 residues in the CDR3. Germline V lookup: CDR1 KGHDR, CDR2 SFDVKD.

The genes are TRBV5-1 and TRBJ2-2; 8 bases match TRBD2. This CDR3 comprises 17 residues. The V segment lost 4 bases and the J segment 2 bases; nucleotides outside the gene matches: 10. Germline V gene lookup returns CDR1 SGHRS and CDR2 YFSETQ. CDR3 sequence reads: CASSPGGARINTGELFF. CDR3 bases: TGCGCCAGCAGCCCGGGGGGGGCTAGGATTAACACCGGGGAGCTGTTTTTT.

V and J are TRBV21-1 and TRBJ2-1; the D call in the table, TRBD2, was not verified against the DNA. TRBV21-1 is a pseudogene locus. The CDR3 consists of 14 residues. The CDR3 DNA is TGTGCCAGCAGCAAAGGGGGGGGGCGTCCTGGTCAGTTCTTC. Protein: CASSKGGGRPGQFF.

In this sample, this clone turned up once. V is TRBV6-6 and J is TRBJ2-3; D gene uncertain. Trimming left V 3 bases short and J 1 base short, with 5 bases between. In germline, CDR1 is MNHNY, CDR2 SVGAGI (reference sequence). This CDR3 comprises 13 residues. The CDR3 protein is CASSYLGTDTQYF. In nucleotides, the CDR3 is TGTGCCAGCAGTTATTTAGGCACAGATACGCAGTATTTT.

The V and J genes are TRBV2 and TRBJ2-5, with 8 bases lining up with TRBD2. The junction had 5 bases not matched to a gene; V was cut back by 4 bases and J by 1 base. Germline V gene lookup returns CDR1 SNHLY and CDR2 FYNNEI. CDR3 length: 15 residues. CDR3 in amino acids: CASSGPGGPQETQYF. Written as DNA, the CDR3 is TGTGCCAGCAGTGGTCCGGGAGGGCCCCAAGAGACCCAGTACTTC.

The chain employs TRBV6-6 and TRBJ1-3; D uncertain. This CDR3 contains 14 residues. Germline CDR1 is MNHNY and CDR2 is SVGAGI (reference sequence). Trimming cost V 5 bases and J 2 bases, with 10 bases left between them. CDR3 protein: CASSGPVPGNTIYF. CDR3 bases: TGTGCCAGCAGTGGCCCTGTCCCTGGAAACACCATATATTTT.